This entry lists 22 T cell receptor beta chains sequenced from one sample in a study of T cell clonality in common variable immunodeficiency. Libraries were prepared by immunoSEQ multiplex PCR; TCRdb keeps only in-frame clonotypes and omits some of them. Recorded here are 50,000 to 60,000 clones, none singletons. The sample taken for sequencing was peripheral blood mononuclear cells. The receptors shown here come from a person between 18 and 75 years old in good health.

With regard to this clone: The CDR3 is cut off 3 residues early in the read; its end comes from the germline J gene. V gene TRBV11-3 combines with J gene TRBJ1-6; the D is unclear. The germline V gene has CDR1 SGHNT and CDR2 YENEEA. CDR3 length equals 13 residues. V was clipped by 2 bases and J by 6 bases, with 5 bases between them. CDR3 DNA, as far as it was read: TGTGCCAGCAGCTTACAGTTTAATTCACCC. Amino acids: CASSLQFNSP. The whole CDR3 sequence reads CASSLQFNSPLHF.

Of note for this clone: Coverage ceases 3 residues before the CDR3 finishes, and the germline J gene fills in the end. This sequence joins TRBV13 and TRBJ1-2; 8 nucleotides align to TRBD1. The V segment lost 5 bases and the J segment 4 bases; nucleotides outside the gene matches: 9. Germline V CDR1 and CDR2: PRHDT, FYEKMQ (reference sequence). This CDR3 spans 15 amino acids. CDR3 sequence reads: CASSPPGQESYGYTF. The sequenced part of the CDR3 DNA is TGTGCCAGCAGCCCACCGGGACAGGAGAGCTATGGC.

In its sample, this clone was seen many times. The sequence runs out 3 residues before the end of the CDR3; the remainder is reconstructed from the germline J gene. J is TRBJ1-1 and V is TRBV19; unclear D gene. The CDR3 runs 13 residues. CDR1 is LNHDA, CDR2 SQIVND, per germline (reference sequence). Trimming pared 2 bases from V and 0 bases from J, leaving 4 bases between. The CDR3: CASSIQLNTEAFF. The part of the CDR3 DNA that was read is TGTGCCAGTAGTATACAGTTGAACACTGAA.

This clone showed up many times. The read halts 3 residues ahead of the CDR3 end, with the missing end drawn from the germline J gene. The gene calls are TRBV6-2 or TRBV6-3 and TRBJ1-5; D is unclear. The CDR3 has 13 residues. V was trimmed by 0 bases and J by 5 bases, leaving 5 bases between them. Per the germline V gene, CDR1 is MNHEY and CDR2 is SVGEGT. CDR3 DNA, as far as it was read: TGTGCCAGCAGTTACTCCGGGGATCAGCCC. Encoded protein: CASSYSGDQP. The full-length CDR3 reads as CASSYSGDQPQHF.

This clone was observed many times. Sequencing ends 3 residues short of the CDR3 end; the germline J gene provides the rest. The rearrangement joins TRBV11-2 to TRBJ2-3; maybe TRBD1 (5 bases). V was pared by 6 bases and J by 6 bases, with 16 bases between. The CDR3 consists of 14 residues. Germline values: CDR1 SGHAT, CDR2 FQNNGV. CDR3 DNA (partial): TGTGCCAGCAGAAGTCCAGGGATCCAGGATACG. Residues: CASRSPGIQDT. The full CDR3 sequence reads CASRSPGIQDTQYF.

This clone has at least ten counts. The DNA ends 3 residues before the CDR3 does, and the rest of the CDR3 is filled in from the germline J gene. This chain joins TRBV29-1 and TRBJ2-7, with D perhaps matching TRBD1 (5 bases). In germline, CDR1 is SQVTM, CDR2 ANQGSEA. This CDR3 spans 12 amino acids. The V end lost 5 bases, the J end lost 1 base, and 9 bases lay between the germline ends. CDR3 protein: CSVQGLSYEQYF. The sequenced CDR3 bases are TGCAGCGTTCAGGGCCTTTCCTACGAG.

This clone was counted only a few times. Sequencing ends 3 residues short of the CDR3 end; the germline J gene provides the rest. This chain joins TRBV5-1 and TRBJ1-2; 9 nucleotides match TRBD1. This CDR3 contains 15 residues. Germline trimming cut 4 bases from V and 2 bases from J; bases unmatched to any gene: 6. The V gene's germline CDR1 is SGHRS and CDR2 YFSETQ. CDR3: CASSPGQGTNYGYTF. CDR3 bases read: TGCGCCAGCAGCCCAGGACAGGGGACCAACTATGGC.

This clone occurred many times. The DNA read from the CDR3 is TGTGCCAGTAGTACCGACAGGGTTGGTGGC. Amino acids: CASSTDRVGG. The entire CDR3 sequence reads CASSTDRVGGYTF. The J gene is TRBJ1-2, the V gene TRBV19; 7 bases match TRBD1. The read ends 3 residues shy of where the CDR3 ends; the end is completed using the germline J gene. Germline V gene sequence: CDR1 LNHDA, CDR2 SQIVND (reference sequence). CDR3 length equals 13 residues. Losses at the gene ends were 4 bases for V and 7 bases for J; bases not matched to a gene: 6. The entire variable domain, with the rest obtained from reference TRBV19 and TRBJ1-2, is as follows: DGGITQSPKYLFRKEGQNVTLSCEQNLNHDAMYWYRQDPGQGLRLIYYSQIVNDFQKGDIAEGYSVSREKKESFPLTVTSAQKNPTAFYLCASSTDRVGGYTFGSGTRLTVV.

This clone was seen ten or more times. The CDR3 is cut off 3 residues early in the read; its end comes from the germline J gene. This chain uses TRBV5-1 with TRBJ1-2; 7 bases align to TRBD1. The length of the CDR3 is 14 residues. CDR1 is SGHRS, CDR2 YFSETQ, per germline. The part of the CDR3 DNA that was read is TGCGCCAGCAGCTTCGGACAGGCGGCCCGGGGC. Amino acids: CASSFGQAARG. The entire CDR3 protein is CASSFGQAARGYTF.

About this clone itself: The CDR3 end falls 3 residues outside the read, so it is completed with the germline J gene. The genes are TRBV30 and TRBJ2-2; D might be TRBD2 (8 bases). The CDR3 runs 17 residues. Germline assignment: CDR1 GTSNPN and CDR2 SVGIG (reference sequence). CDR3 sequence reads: CAWRRGGTVSANEKLFF. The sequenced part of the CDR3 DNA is TGTGCCTGGAGACGGGGGGGGACAGTAAGTGCTAATGAAAAG.

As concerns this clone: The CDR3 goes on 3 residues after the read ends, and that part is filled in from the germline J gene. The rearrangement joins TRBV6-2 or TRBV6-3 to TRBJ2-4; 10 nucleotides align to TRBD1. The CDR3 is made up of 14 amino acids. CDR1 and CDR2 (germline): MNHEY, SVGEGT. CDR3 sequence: CASSETGGRYGQYF. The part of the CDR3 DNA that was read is TGTGCCAGCAGTGAGACAGGGGGCAGGTATGGT.

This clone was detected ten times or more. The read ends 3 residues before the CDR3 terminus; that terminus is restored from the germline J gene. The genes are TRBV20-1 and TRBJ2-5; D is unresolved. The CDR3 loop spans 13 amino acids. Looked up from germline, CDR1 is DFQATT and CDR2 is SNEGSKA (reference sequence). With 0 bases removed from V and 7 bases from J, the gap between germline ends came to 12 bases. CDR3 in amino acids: CSARERLVGTQYF. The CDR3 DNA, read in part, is TGCAGTGCTAGAGAACGGCTAGTGGGGACC.

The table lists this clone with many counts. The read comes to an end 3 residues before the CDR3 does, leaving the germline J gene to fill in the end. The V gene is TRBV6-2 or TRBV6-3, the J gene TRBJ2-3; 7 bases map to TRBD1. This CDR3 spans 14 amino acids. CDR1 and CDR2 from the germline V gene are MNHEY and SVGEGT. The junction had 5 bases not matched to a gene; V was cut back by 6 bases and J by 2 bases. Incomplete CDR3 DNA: TGTGCCAGCAGACAGGGGCTTGCCACAGATACG. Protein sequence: CASRQGLATDT. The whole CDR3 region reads CASRQGLATDTQYF.

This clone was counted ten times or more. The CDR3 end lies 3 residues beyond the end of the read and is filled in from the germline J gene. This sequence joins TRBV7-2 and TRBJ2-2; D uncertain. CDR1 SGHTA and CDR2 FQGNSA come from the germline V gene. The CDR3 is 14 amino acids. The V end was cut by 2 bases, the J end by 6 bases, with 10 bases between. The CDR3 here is CASSLRTAAGELFF. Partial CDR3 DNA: TGTGCCAGCAGCTTACGTACCGCGGCCGGGGAG.

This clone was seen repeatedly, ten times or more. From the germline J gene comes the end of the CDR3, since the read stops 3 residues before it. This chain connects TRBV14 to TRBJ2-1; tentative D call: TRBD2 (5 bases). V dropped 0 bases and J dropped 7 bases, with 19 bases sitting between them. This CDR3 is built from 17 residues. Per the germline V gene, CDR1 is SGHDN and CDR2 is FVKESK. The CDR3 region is CASSQEITGRYRNEQFF. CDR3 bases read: TGTGCCAGCAGCCAAGAAATAACGGGGAGATATAGGAATGAG.

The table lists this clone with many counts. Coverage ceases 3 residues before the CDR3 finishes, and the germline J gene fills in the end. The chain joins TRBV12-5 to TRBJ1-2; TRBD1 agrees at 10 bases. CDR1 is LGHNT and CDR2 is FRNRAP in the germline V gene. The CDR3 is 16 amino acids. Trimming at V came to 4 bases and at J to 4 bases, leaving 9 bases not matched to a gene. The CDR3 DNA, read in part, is TGTGCTAGTGGTTGGGGGGGGACAGGGGCCCCCTATGGC. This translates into CASGWGGTGAPYG. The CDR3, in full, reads CASGWGGTGAPYGYTF. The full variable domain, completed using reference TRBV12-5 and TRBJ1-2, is DARVTQTPRHKVTEMGQEVTMRCQPILGHNTVFWYRQTMMQGLELLAYFRNRAPLDDSGMPKDRFSAEMPDATLATLKIQPSEPRDSAVYFCASGWGGTGAPYGYTFGSGTRLTVV.

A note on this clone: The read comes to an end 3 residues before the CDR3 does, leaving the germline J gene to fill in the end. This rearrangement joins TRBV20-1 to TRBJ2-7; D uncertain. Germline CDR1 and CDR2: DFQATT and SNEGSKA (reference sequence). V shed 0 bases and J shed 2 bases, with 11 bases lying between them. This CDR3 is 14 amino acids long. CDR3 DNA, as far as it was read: TGCAGTGCTAGAGAAGGTGGGCAAGCCTACGAG. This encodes CSAREGGQAYE. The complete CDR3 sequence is CSAREGGQAYEQYF.

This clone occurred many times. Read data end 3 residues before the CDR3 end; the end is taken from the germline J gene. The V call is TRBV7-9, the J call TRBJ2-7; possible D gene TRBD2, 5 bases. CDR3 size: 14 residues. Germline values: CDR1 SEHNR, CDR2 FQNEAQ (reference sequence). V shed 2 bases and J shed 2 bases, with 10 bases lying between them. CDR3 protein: CASSLRGTTYEQYF. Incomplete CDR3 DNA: TGTGCCAGCAGCTTACGGGGAACCACCTACGAG.

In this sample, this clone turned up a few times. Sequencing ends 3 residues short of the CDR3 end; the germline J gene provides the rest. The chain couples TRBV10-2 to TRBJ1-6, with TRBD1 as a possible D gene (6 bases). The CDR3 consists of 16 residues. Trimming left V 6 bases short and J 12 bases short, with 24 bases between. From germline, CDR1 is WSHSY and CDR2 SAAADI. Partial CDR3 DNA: TGCGCCAGCAGCGAATCTGTCCGGGGACACCTTGTACCC. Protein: CASSESVRGHLVP. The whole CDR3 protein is CASSESVRGHLVPLHF.

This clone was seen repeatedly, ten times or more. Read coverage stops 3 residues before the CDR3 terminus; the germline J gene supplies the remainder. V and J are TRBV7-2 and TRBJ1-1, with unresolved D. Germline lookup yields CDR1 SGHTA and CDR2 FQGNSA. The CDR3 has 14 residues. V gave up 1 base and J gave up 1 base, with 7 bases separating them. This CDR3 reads CASSLGHKNTEAFF. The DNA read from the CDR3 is TGTGCCAGCAGCTTAGGGCATAAGAACACTGAA.

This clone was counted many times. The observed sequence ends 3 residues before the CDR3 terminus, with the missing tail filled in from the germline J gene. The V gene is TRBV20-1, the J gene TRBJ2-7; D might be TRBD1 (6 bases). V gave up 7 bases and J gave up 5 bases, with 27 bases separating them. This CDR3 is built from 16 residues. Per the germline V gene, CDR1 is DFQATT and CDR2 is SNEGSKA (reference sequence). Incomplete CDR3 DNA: TGCAGTGTCAACCGTCACAGGGCAAAGGGGGAAAACGAG. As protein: CSVNRHRAKGENE. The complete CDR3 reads CSVNRHRAKGENEQYF.

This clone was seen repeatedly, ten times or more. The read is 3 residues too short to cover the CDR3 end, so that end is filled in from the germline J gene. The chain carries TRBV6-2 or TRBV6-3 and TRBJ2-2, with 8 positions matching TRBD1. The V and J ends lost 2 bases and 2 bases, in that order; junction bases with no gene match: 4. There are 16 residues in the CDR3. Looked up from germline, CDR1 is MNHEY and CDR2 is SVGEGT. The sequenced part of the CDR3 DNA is TGTGCCAGCAGTTACCCCGACAGGGGAAACACCGGGGAG. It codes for CASSYPDRGNTGE. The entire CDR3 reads CASSYPDRGNTGELFF.